The sequence of this T cell receptor beta chain was determined in a study of cytomegalovirus exposure and HLA in healthy donors. General observations from the study: Diagnosis of cytomegalovirus status made by the classifier reportedly showed high specificity and sensitivity.

Only in-frame clones appear in the TCRdb table, and some are missing; sequencing was by immunoSEQ multiplex PCR. Among some 90,000 clones listed, 95% to 97% were seen once. Trimming took off 0 bases at V and 0 bases at J, with 8 bases between the two ends. CDR3 length equals 14 residues. Germline V gene data show CDR1 as SQVTM and CDR2 as ANQGSEA. Turning to this clone: Its specificity is unknown.

What was sequenced was PBMCs. This receptor was obtained from a man aged 18 to 29 in good health and CMV-seronegative. The chain employs TRBV29-1 and TRBJ1-1; D is uncertain. The CDR3 protein is CSVEEEQMNTEAFF. CDR3 nucleotides: TGCAGCGTTGAAGAAGAACAGATGAACACTGAAGCTTTCTTT.